The clone carrying this TCR beta chain showed up many times. Its antigen is as yet unknown. This entry comes from a study of T cell repertoires in cytomegalovirus infection. Overall study context: Public TCR beta signature analysis indicated the presence of both CMV infection and matching HLA type. Broader study findings: The cumulative frequency of public TCR beta families identified carriers of CMV plus the relevant HLA. There were HLA-C-restricted CMV-specific TCR beta clonotypes dominating the ex vivo response.

TCRdb re-called the reads through MiXCR, storing one row per CDR3 protein. Among about 180,000 distinct CDR3 sequences listed, under 15% were seen once. Deletions cut 0 bases from V and 6 bases from J, with 17 bases between. CDR3 length: 17 residues. Germline V gene data show CDR1 as LGHNA and CDR2 as YNFKEQ. This TCR was recovered from a human donor in good health (CMV status not recorded). Some clones in this sample may be carry-over from other donors' samples. Sequenced material: PBMCs. This rearrangement joins TRBV4-2 to TRBJ1-4, with D perhaps TRBD1 (6 bases). In DNA, the CDR3 is TGTGCCAGCAGCCAAGACAGGAGGGGGGAAGGAGATGAAAAACTGTTTTTT. Protein product: CASSQDRRGEGDEKLFF.